A selection of T cell receptor beta chains follows, all from one sample in a study of blood T cells in healthy people across ages. TCRdb independently ran MiXCR on the 5' RACE reads; one entry per CDR3 protein. The data hold around 500,000 distinct CDR3 sequences, with roughly a quarter observed a single time. These data also formed part of another study, on T cells of mothers and their children.

Input material: blood. The receptors come from a boy younger than 10 in good health. CDR3s include the opening cysteine and the closing phenylalanine or tryptophan. The D gene is left open where the match is weak. The listing skips clone size in some rows; elsewhere it reads once, few, many or a size class.

v_gene	j_gene	abundance	d_gene	CDR3nt	CDR3aa
TRBV29-1	TRBJ2-1	few	TRBD2	TGCAGCGTTGAAGGGCTAGCGGGAGTCGGAGAGCAGTTCTTC	CSVEGLAGVGEQFF
TRBV9	TRBJ2-5	few	.	TGTGCCAGCAGCGTAGGGTCCAGCCCAGAGACCCAGTACTTC	CASSVGSSPETQYF
TRBV29-1	TRBJ2-1	few	.	TGCAGCGTTGAAAGGCGGGACAATGAGCAGTTCTTC	CSVERRDNEQFF
TRBV6-5	TRBJ1-1	few	TRBD1	TGTGCCAGCAGTTCGCTCACCGGGACAGGGGAGGGCGGTGGGGCTTTCTTT	CASSSLTGTGEGGGAFF
TRBV6-6	TRBJ2-5	few	.	TGTGCCAGCAGTTACGAGGGGGAGACCCAGTACTTC	CASSYEGETQYF
TRBV29-1	TRBJ2-5	few	TRBD2	TGCAGCGTTGAAGATCCCGGGGGGAAAGAGACCCAGTACTTC	CSVEDPGGKETQYF
TRBV30	TRBJ2-7	once	TRBD1	TGTGCCTGGACGCCAGGGGGCGAGTACGAGCAGTACTTC	CAWTPGGEYEQYF
TRBV12-3/TRBV12-4	TRBJ1-1	.	.	TGTGCCAGCACCTACCAATGGGGGAACACTGAAGCTTTCTTT	CASTYQWGNTEAFF
TRBV4-1	TRBJ2-1	.	TRBD1	TGCGCCAGCACCCCCGGGACAGGAGGCTACAATGAGCAGTTCTTC	CASTPGTGGYNEQFF
TRBV6-6	TRBJ1-6	.	.	TGTGCCAGCAGTTACGACAGGCCCTCCCGTAATTCACCCCTCCACTTT	CASSYDRPSRNSPLHF
TRBV6-1	TRBJ2-3	many	.	TGTGCCAGCAGTGAAGAGGCTGGGAGCACAGATACGCAGTATTTT	CASSEEAGSTDTQYF
TRBV18	TRBJ2-5	.	.	TGTGCCAGCTCACCAGGGCGGTTACAAGAGACCCAGTACTTC	CASSPGRLQETQYF
TRBV29-1	TRBJ2-1	.	TRBD1	TGCAGCGTTGACCGATCTTCGAGGACAGGGGGCAATGAGCAGTTCTTC	CSVDRSSRTGGNEQFF
TRBV5-1	TRBJ2-5	.	.	TGCGCCAGCAGCCCGGACAGCCTGGGAGAGACCCAGTACTTC	CASSPDSLGETQYF
TRBV7-8	TRBJ1-2	.	.	TGTGCCAGCAGCTTAGACTCCCTGGGACGTGTAAAACCCTATGGCTACACCTTC	CASSLDSLGRVKPYGYTF
TRBV29-1	TRBJ2-7	few	.	TGCAGCGTCCAGAGGGTGGGGCAGGGCGAGCAGTACTTC	CSVQRVGQGEQYF
TRBV19	TRBJ2-1	.	.	TGTGCCAGTAGTCGGGGACTCCACAATGAGCAGTTCTTC	CASSRGLHNEQFF
TRBV19	TRBJ2-1	.	.	TGTGCCAGTAGTCGCCCTAGTGACAATGAGCAGTTCTTC	CASSRPSDNEQFF
TRBV4-3	TRBJ2-3	.	TRBD2	TGCGCCAGCAGCCAAGGGGGACTAGCGGGATCAGATACGCAGTATTTT	CASSQGGLAGSDTQYF
TRBV7-2	TRBJ2-3	.	.	TGTGCCAGCAGTTTCAACTCAATCTACACAGATACGCAGTATTTT	CASSFNSIYTDTQYF
TRBV28	TRBJ2-3	once	TRBD2	TGTGCCGCCCTGACTAGCGGACGGACTTCAGATACGCAGTATTTT	CAALTSGRTSDTQYF
TRBV10-3	TRBJ2-7	.	.	TGTGCCATCAGTGAGTCCGAGGTGACTAGTGGGTACGAGCAGTACTTC	CAISESEVTSGYEQYF